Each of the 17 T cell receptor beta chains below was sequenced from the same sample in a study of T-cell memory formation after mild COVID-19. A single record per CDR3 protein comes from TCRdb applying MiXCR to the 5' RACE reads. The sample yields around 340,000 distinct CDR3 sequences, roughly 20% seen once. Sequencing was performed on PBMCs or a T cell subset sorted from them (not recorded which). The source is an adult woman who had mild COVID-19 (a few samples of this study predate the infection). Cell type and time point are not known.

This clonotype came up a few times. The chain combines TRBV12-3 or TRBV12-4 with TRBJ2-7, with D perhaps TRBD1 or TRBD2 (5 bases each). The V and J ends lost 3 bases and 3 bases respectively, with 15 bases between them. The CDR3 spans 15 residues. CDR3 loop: CASSLKSGPNYEQYF. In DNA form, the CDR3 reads TGTGCCAGCAGTTTGAAATCGGGACCCAACTACGAGCAGTACTTC.

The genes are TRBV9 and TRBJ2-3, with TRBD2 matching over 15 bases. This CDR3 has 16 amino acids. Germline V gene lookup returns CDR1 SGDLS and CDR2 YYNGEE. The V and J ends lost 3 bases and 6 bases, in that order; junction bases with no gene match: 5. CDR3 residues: CASSGGLAGGPDTQYF. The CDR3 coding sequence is TGTGCCAGCAGCGGTGGACTAGCGGGGGGGCCGGATACGCAGTATTTT.

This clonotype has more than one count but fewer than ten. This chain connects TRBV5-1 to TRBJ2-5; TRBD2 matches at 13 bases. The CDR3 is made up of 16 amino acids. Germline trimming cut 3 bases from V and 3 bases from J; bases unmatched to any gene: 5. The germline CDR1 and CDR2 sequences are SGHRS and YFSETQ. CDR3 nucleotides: TGCGCCAGCAGCTCGGGACTAGCGGGGAGGGAAGAGACCCAGTACTTC. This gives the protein CASSSGLAGREETQYF. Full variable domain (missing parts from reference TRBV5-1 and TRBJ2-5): KAGVTQTPRYLIKTRGQQVTLSCSPISGHRSVSWYQQTPGQGLQFLFEYFSETQRNKGNFPGRFSGRQFSNSRSEMNVSTLELGDSALYLCASSSGLAGREETQYFGPGTRLLVL.

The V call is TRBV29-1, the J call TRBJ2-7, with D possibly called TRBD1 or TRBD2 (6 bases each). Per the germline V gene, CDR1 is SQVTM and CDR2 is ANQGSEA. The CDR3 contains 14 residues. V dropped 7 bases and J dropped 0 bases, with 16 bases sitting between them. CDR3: CSARGRDNSYEQYF. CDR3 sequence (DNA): TGCAGCGCCAGAGGGCGGGACAACTCCTACGAGCAGTACTTC.

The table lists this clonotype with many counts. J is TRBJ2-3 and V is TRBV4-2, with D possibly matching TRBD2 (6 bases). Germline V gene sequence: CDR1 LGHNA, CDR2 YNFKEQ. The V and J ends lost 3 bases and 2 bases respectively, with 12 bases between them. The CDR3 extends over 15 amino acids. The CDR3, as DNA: TGTGCCAGCAGCCAGTCCTCGGGGGACACAGATACGCAGTATTTT. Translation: CASSQSSGDTDTQYF.

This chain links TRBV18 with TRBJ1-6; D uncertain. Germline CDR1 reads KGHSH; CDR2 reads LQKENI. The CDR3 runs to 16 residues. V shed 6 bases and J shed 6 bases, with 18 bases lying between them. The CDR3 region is CASSPLRRDSNSPLHF. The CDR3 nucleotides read TGTGCCAGCTCGCCCCTCCGACGGGATAGTAATTCACCCCTCCACTTT. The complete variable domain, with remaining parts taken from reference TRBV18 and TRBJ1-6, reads NAGVMQNPRHLVRRRGQEARLRCSPMKGHSHVYWYRQLPEEGLKFMVYLQKENIIDESGMPKERFSAEFPKEGPSILRIQQVVRGDSAAYFCASSPLRRDSNSPLHFGNGTRLTVT.

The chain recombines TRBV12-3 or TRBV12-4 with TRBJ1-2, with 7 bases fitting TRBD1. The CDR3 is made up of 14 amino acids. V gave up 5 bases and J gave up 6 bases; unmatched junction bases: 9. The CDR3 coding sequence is TGTGCCAGCAGTCGGTCTACAGGGGTCAATGGCTACACCTTC. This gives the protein CASSRSTGVNGYTF.

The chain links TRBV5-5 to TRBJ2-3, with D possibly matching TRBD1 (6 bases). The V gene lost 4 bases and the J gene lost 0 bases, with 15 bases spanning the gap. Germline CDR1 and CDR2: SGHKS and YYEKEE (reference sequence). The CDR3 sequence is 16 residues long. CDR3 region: CASSPPTGASTDTQYF. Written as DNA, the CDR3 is TGTGCCAGCAGCCCGCCGACAGGAGCTAGCACAGATACGCAGTATTTT.

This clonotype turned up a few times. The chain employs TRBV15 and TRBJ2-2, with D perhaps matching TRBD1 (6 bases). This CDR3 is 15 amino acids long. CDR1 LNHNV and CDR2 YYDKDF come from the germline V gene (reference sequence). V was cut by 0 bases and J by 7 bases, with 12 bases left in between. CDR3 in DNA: TGTGCCACCAGCAGAGATTTTGGGGGCATCGGGGAGCTGTTTTTT. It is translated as CATSRDFGGIGELFF.

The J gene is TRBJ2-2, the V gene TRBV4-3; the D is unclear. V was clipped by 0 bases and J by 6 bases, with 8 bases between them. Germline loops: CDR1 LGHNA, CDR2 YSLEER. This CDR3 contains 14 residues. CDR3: CASSQDTGPGELFF. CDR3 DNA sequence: TGCGCCAGCAGCCAAGATACCGGACCCGGGGAGCTGTTTTTT.

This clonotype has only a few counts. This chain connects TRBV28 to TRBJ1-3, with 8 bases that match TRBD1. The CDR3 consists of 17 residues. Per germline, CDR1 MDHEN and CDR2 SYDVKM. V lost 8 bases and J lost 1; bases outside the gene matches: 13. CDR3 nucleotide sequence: TGTGCCAGCTTTACGACGGGACAGGTCCTATCTGGAAACACCATATATTTT. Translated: CASFTTGQVLSGNTIYF.

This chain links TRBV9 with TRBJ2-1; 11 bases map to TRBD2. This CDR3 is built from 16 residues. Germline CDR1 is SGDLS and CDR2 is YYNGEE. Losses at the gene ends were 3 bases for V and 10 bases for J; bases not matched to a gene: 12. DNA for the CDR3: TGTGCCAGCAGCGGAGTAGCGGGGGGGCCTTTTTCCGAGCAGTTCTTC. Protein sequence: CASSGVAGGPFSEQFF.

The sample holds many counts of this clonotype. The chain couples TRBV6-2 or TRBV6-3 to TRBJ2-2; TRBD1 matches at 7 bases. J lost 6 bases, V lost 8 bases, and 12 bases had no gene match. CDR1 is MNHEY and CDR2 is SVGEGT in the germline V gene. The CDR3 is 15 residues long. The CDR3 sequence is CASVPGTVEAGELFF. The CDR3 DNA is TGTGCCAGCGTCCCCGGGACAGTCGAAGCCGGGGAGCTGTTTTTT.

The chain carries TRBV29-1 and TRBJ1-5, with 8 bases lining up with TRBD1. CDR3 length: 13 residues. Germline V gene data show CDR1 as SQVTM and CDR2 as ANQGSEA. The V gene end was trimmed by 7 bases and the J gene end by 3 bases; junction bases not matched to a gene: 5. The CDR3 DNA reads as TGCAGCGCCCAGACAGGGGTCAATCAGCCCCAGCATTTT. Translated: CSAQTGVNQPQHF. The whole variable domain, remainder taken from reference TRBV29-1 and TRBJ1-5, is SAVISQKPSRDICQRGTSLTIQCQVDSQVTMMFWYRQQPGQSLTLIATANQGSEATYESGFVIDKFPISRPNLTFSTLTVSNMSPEDSSIYLCSAQTGVNQPQHFGDGTRLSIL.

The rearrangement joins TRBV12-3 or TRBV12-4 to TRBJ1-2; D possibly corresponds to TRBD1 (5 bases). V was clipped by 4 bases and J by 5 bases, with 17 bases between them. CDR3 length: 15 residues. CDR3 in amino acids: CASSSLIASGYGYTF. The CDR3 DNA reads TGTGCCAGCAGTTCCCTGATAGCATCAGGGTATGGCTACACCTTC.

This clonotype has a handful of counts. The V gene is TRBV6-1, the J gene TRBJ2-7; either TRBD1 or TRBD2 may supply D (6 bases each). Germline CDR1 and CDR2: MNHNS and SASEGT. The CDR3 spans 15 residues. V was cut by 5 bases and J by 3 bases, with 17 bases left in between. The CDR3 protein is CASSTEGEAFYEQYF. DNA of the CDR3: TGTGCCAGCAGTACCGAGGGGGAGGCATTCTACGAGCAGTACTTC.

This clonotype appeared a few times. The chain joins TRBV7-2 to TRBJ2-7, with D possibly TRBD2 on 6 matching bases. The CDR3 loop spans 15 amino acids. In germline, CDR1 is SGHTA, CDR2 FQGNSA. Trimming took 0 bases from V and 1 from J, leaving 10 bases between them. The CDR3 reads CASSLAGGPSYEQYF. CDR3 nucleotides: TGTGCCAGCAGCTTAGCGGGGGGACCTTCCTACGAGCAGTACTTC.